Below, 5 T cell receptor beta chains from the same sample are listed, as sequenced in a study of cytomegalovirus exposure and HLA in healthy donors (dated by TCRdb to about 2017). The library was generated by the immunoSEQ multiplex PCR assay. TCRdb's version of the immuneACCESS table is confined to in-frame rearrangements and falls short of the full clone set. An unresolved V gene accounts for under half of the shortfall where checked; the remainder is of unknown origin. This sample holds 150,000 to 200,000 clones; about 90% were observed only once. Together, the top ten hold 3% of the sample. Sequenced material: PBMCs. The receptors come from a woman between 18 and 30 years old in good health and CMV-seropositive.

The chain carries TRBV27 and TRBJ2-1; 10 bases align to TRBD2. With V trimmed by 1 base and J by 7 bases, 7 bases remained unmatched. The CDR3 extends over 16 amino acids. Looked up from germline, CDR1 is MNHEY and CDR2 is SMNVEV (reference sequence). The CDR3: CASSLYSQREGNEQFF. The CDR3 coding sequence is TGTGCCAGCAGTTTATATAGTCAGCGGGAGGGGAATGAGCAGTTCTTC.

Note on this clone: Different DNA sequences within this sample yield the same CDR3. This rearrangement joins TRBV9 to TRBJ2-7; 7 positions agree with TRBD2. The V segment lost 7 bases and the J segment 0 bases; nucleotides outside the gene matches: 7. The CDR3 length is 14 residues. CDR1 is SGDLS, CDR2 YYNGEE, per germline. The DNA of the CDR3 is TGTGCCAGCTCTTCCGGGGGGAGCTCCTACGAGCAGTACTTC. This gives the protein CASSSGGSSYEQYF.

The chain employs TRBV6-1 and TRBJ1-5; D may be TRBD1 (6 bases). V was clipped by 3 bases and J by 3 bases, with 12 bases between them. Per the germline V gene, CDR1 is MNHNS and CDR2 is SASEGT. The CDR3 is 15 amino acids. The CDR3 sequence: CASSEGAGLNQPQHF. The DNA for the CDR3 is TGTGCCAGCAGTGAGGGGGCAGGACTCAATCAGCCCCAGCATTTT.

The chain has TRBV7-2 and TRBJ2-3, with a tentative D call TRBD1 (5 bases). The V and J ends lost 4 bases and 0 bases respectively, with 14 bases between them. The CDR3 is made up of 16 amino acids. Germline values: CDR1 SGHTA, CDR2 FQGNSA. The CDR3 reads CASSSGALTSTDTQYF. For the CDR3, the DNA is TGTGCCAGCAGCTCTGGGGCACTCACCAGCACAGATACGCAGTATTTT.

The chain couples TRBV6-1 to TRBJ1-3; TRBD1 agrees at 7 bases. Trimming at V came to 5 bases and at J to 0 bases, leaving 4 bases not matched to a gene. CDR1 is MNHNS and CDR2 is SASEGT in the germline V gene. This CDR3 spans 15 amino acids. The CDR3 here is CASSPTGDSGNTIYF. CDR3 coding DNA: TGTGCCAGCAGTCCTACAGGGGACTCTGGAAACACCATATATTTT.